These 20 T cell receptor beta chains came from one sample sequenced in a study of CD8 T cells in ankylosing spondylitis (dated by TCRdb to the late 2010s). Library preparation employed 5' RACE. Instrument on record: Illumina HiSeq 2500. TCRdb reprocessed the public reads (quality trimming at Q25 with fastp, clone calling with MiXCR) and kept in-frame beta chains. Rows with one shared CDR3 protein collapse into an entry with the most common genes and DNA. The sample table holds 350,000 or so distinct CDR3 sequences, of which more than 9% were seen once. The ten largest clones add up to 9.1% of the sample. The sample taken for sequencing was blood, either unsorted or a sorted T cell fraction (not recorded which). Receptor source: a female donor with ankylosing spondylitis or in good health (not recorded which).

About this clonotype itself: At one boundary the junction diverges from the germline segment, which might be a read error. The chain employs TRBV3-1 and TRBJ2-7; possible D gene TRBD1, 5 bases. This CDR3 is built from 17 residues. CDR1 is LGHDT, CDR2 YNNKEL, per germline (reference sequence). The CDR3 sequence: CASTQGAAFESSYEQYF. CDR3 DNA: TGTGCCAGCACCCAAGGGGCAGCTTTTGAGAGCTCCTACGAGCAGTACTTC.

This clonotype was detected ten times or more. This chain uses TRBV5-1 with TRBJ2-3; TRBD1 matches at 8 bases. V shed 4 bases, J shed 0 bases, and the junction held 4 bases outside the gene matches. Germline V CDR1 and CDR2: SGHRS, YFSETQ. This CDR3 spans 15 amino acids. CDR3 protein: CASSAGQASTDTQYF. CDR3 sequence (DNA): TGCGCCAGCAGCGCGGGACAGGCTAGCACAGATACGCAGTATTTT.

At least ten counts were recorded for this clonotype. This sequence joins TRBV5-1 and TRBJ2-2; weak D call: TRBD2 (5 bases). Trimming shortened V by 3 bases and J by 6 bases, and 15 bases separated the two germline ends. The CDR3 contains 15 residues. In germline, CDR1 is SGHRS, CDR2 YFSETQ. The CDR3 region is CASSSELRGPGELFF. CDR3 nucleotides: TGCGCCAGCAGCTCCGAGCTAAGAGGGCCCGGGGAGCTGTTTTTT. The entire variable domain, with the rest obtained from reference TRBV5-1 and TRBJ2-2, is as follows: KAGVTQTPRYLIKTRGQQVTLSCSPISGHRSVSWYQQTPGQGLQFLFEYFSETQRNKGNFPGRFSGRQFSNSRSEMNVSTLELGDSALYLCASSSELRGPGELFFGEGSRLTVL.

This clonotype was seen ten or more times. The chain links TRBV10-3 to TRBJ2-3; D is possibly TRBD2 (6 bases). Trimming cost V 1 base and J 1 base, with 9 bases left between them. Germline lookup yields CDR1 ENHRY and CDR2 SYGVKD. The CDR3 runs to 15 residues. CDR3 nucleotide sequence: TGTGCCATCAGTGAGTATTCGGGGGGCACAGATACGCAGTATTTT. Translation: CAISEYSGGTDTQYF.

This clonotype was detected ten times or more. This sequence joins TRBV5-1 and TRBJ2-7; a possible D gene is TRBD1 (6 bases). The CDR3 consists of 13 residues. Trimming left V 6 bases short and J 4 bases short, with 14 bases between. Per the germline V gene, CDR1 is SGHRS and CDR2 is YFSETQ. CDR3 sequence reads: CASTPDSRYEQYF. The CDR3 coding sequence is TGCGCCAGCACCCCGGACAGCCGATACGAGCAGTACTTC. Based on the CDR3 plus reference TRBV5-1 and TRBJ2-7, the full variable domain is KAGVTQTPRYLIKTRGQQVTLSCSPISGHRSVSWYQQTPGQGLQFLFEYFSETQRNKGNFPGRFSGRQFSNSRSEMNVSTLELGDSALYLCASTPDSRYEQYFGPGTRLTVT.

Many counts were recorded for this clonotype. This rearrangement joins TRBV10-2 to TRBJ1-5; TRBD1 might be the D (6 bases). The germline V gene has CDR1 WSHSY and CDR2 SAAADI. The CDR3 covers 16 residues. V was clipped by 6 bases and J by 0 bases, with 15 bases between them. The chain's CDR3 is CASRTADRNSNQPQHF. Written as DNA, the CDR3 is TGCGCCAGCAGAACTGCGGACAGAAATAGCAATCAGCCCCAGCATTTT.

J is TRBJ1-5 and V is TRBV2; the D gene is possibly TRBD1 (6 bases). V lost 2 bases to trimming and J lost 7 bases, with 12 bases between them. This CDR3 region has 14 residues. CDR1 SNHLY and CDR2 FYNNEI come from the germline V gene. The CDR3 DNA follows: TGTGCCAGCAGTGAATGGGACAAGGGACAGCCCCAGCATTTT. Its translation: CASSEWDKGQPQHF.

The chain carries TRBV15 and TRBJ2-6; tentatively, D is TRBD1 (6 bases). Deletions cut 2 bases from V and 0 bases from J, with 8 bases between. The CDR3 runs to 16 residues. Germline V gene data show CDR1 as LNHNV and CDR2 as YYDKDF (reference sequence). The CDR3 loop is CATSRRQVSGANVLTF. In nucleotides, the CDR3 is TGTGCCACCAGCAGAAGACAGGTCTCTGGGGCCAACGTCCTGACTTTC.

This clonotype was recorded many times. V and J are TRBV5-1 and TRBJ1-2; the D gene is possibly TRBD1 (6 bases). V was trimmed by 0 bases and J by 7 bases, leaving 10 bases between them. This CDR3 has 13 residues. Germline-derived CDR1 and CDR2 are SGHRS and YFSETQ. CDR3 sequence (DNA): TGCGCCAGCAGCTTGGAGGCAGGGGTTGGCTACACCTTC. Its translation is CASSLEAGVGYTF.

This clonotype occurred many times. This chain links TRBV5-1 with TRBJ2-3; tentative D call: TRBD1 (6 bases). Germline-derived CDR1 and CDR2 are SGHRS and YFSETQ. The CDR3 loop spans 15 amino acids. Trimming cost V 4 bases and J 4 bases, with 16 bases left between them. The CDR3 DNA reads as TGCGCCAGCAGCCCCACAGGACAGAGCTCAGATACGCAGTATTTT. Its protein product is CASSPTGQSSDTQYF.

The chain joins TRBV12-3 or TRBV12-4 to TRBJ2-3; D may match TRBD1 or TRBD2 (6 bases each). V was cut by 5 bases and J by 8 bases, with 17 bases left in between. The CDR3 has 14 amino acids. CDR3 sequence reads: CASSTGSTRGTQYF. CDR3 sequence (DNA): TGTGCCAGCAGTACAGGGTCAACGCGGGGTACGCAGTATTTT.

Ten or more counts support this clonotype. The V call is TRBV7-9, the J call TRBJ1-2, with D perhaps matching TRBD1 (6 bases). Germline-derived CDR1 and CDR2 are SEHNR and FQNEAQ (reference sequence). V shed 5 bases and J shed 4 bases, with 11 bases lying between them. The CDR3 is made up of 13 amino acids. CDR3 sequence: CASSLDSFYGYTF. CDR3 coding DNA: TGTGCCAGCAGCCTGGACAGCTTCTATGGCTACACCTTC.

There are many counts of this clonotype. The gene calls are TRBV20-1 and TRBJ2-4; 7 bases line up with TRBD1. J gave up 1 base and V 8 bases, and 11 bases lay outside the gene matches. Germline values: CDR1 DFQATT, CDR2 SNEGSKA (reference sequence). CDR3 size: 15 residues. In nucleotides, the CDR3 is TGCAGTCATCGGGACAGATTTTTGGCCAAAAACATTCAGTACTTC. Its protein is CSHRDRFLAKNIQYF.

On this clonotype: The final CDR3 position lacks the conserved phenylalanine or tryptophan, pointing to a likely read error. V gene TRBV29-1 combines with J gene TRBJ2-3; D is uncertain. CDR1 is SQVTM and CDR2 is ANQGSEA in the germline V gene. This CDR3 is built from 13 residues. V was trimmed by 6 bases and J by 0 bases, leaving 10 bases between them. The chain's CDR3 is CSVVASSTDTQYI. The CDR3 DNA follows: TGCAGCGTAGTAGCCAGTAGCACAGATACGCAGTATATT.

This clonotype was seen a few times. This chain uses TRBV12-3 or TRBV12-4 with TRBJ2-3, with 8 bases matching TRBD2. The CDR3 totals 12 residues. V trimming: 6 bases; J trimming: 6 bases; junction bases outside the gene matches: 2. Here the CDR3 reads CASRGLGDTQYF. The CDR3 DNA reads TGTGCCAGCAGGGGACTAGGCGATACGCAGTATTTT.

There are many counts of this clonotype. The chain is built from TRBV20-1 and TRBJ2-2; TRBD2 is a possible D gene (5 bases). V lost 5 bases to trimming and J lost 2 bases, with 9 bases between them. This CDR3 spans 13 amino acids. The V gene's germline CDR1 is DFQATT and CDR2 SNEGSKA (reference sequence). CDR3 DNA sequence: TGCAGTGCTGGGAGAGCTAACACCGGGGAGCTGTTTTTT. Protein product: CSAGRANTGELFF.

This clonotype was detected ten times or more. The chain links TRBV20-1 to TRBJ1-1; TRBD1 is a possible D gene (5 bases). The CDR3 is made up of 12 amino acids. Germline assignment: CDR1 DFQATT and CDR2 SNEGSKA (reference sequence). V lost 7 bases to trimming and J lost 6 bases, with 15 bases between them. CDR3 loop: CSVVRGRAEAFF. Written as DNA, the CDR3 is TGCAGTGTCGTGAGGGGCCGCGCTGAAGCTTTCTTT.

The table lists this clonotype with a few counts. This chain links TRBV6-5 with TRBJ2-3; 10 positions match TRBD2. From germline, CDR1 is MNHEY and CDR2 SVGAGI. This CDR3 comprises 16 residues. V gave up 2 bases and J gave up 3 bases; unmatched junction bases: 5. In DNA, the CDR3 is TGTGCCAGCAGTTACAGCGGGAGGGCCGAGACAGATACGCAGTATTTT. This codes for CASSYSGRAETDTQYF.

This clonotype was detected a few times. Here the CDR3 reads CASSYSAGQFNQPQHF. Here the CDR3 DNA reads TGTGCCAGCAGTTACTCAGCTGGGCAGTTCAATCAGCCCCAGCATTTT. V is TRBV6-5 and J is TRBJ1-5; no definite D call. Trimming shortened V by 0 bases and J by 3 bases, and 12 bases separated the two germline ends. The germline V gene encodes CDR1 MNHEY and CDR2 SVGAGI. The CDR3 sequence is 16 residues long.

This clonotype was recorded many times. Here the CDR3 reads CASSPGQGQETQYF. The CDR3 DNA is TGTGCCAGCTCACCGGGACAGGGGCAAGAGACCCAGTACTTC. The V call is TRBV18, the J call TRBJ2-5, with TRBD1 identical over 10 bases. The CDR3 is 14 residues long. Germline CDR1 is KGHSH and CDR2 is LQKENI. The J segment lost 2 bases and the V segment lost 3 bases, leaving 0 bases of the junction unmatched.